These T cell receptor beta chains were read from a single sample in a study of T cell responses to AZD1222 COVID-19 vaccine. The protocol was immunoSEQ multiplex PCR, while the TCRdb copy is restricted to in-frame clones and leaves out a portion. The table includes roughly 130,000 clones, 94% detected once. Sample: peripheral blood, taken on day 0 of AZD1222 vaccination. Receptors originate from an adult in good health. The CDR3 runs from the conserved cysteine through the conserved F or W. The order of the fields is V gene, J gene, clone size, D gene, CDR3 DNA, CDR3 protein. A D gene is named only where the DNA matches it firmly. Clone size appears in some rows only: once, few, many, or a class for an expanded clone.

V gene: TRBV19; J gene: TRBJ1-2; clone size: -; D gene: TRBD1; CDR3 DNA: TGTGCCAGTAGTAGGACGACAGGGCTCTCTGGCTACACCTTC; CDR3 protein: CASSRTTGLSGYTF
V gene: TRBV2; J gene: TRBJ1-4; clone size: -; D gene: -; CDR3 DNA: TGTGCCAGCGCCGGGAATGCTAATGAAAAACTGTTTTTT; CDR3 protein: CASAGNANEKLFF
V gene: TRBV27; J gene: TRBJ1-1; clone size: -; D gene: TRBD1; CDR3 DNA: TGTGCCAGCAGGGGACAGGCGAACACTGAAGCTTTCTTT; CDR3 protein: CASRGQANTEAFF
V gene: TRBV7-6; J gene: TRBJ1-6; clone size: -; D gene: -; CDR3 DNA: TGTGCCAGCAGCTTAGAAAGGGCGGGGGATTCACCCCTCCACTTT; CDR3 protein: CASSLERAGDSPLHF
V gene: TRBV9; J gene: TRBJ2-7; clone size: -; D gene: -; CDR3 DNA: TGTGCCAGCAGCCCCTCCGGGTCCCACTACGAGCAGTACTTC; CDR3 protein: CASSPSGSHYEQYF
V gene: TRBV7-2; J gene: TRBJ1-6; clone size: -; D gene: TRBD1; CDR3 DNA: TGTGCCAGCAGCCCATCACAGGGGAAAGTTTATAATTCACCCCTCCACTTT; CDR3 protein: CASSPSQGKVYNSPLHF
V gene: TRBV10-1; J gene: TRBJ1-3; clone size: -; D gene: -; CDR3 DNA: TGCGCCAGCCCCCCCGGGAAATCTGGAAACACCATATATTTT; CDR3 protein: CASPPGKSGNTIYF
V gene: TRBV5-1; J gene: TRBJ2-5; clone size: -; D gene: TRBD1; CDR3 DNA: TGCGCCAGCAGCTTGGCCACAGGGGCTCAAGAGACCCAGTACTTC; CDR3 protein: CASSLATGAQETQYF
V gene: TRBV19; J gene: TRBJ1-1; clone size: -; D gene: -; CDR3 DNA: TGTGCCAGTAGTATAGGTGACCGACGTGAAGCTTTCTTT; CDR3 protein: CASSIGDRREAFF
V gene: TRBV5-1; J gene: TRBJ1-2; clone size: -; D gene: TRBD1; CDR3 DNA: TGCGCCAGCAGTGGAATGGGACAGGAAACTTATGGCTACACCTTC; CDR3 protein: CASSGMGQETYGYTF
V gene: TRBV9; J gene: TRBJ1-6; clone size: -; D gene: TRBD1; CDR3 DNA: TGTGCCAGCACCAGAGGACAGGGACGGGATTCACCCCTCCACTTT; CDR3 protein: CASTRGQGRDSPLHF
V gene: TRBV3-1/TRBV3-2; J gene: TRBJ2-3; clone size: once; D gene: -; CDR3 DNA: TGTGCCAGCAGCCAAGCCCGCCTCCCTCGGGCAGATACGCAGTATTTT; CDR3 protein: CASSQARLPRADTQYF
V gene: TRBV28; J gene: TRBJ1-5; clone size: -; D gene: -; CDR3 DNA: TGTGCCAGCAGAAAGGTGGGGCGCGGGGGCAATCAGCCCCAGCATTTT; CDR3 protein: CASRKVGRGGNQPQHF
V gene: TRBV30; J gene: TRBJ1-3; clone size: -; D gene: -; CDR3 DNA: TGTGCCTGGGCGGGAGGAAACACCATATATTTT; CDR3 protein: CAWAGGNTIYF
V gene: TRBV27; J gene: TRBJ2-1; clone size: -; D gene: TRBD2; CDR3 DNA: TGTGCCAGCAGTTTATGGGTAGCGGGAGGGCAATACAATGAGCAGTTCTTC; CDR3 protein: CASSLWVAGGQYNEQFF
V gene: TRBV24-1; J gene: TRBJ2-1; clone size: -; D gene: TRBD2; CDR3 DNA: TGTGCCACCAGTGATCGACTAGCCAAGGACAATGAGCAGTTCTTC; CDR3 protein: CATSDRLAKDNEQFF
V gene: TRBV2; J gene: TRBJ1-2; clone size: -; D gene: -; CDR3 DNA: TGTGCCAGCAGTAAACCGGGACCCGAGGAAGGCTACACCTTC; CDR3 protein: CASSKPGPEEGYTF
V gene: TRBV18; J gene: TRBJ2-7; clone size: -; D gene: -; CDR3 DNA: TGTGCCAGCTCACCAACGGGCAGGTCCAACGAGCAGTACTTC; CDR3 protein: CASSPTGRSNEQYF
V gene: TRBV9; J gene: TRBJ2-7; clone size: -; D gene: TRBD2; CDR3 DNA: TGTGCCAGCAGCGTAGCTAGCGGGAGCCCCTACGAGCAGTACTTC; CDR3 protein: CASSVASGSPYEQYF
V gene: TRBV19; J gene: TRBJ1-2; clone size: -; D gene: -; CDR3 DNA: TGTGCCAGTAGTGCCTGGAGGGAAGATGGCTACACCTTC; CDR3 protein: CASSAWREDGYTF
V gene: TRBV11-3; J gene: TRBJ2-1; clone size: -; D gene: TRBD1; CDR3 DNA: TGTGCCAGCAGCGACTACAGGGGAGACAATGAGCAGTTCTTC; CDR3 protein: CASSDYRGDNEQFF
V gene: TRBV5-8; J gene: TRBJ2-1; clone size: once; D gene: TRBD2; CDR3 DNA: TGTGCCAGCAGCCTGGGAGGGAGCCGGAATGAGCAGTTCTTC; CDR3 protein: CASSLGGSRNEQFF
V gene: TRBV29-1; J gene: TRBJ2-7; clone size: -; D gene: TRBD2; CDR3 DNA: TGCAGCGGCGGGGAGGGGTTGGGACTTGGGGACGAGCAGTACTTC; CDR3 protein: CSGGEGLGLGDEQYF
V gene: TRBV4-1; J gene: TRBJ2-1; clone size: once; D gene: -; CDR3 DNA: TGCGCCAGCAGCGCCGAGAATGAGCAGTTCTTC; CDR3 protein: CASSAENEQFF
V gene: TRBV5-1; J gene: TRBJ2-2; clone size: -; D gene: TRBD2; CDR3 DNA: TGCGCCACCCAACTAGCGCCAGCGAACACCGGGGAGCTGTTTTTT; CDR3 protein: CATQLAPANTGELFF
V gene: TRBV11-3; J gene: TRBJ1-3; clone size: -; D gene: -; CDR3 DNA: TGTGCCAGCAGCGGCCGGGCCCTCTCTGGAAACACCATATATTTT; CDR3 protein: CASSGRALSGNTIYF
V gene: TRBV4-1; J gene: TRBJ1-4; clone size: -; D gene: -; CDR3 DNA: TGCGCCAGCAGCCAATACAGTGGTGAAAAACTGTTTTTT; CDR3 protein: CASSQYSGEKLFF
V gene: TRBV19; J gene: TRBJ2-1; clone size: -; D gene: TRBD2; CDR3 DNA: TGTGCCAGTAGTATGGGTCCTAGCGGGTTCAATGAGCAGTTCTTC; CDR3 protein: CASSMGPSGFNEQFF
V gene: TRBV3-1/TRBV3-2; J gene: TRBJ2-2; clone size: once; D gene: -; CDR3 DNA: TGTGCCAGCAGTCCGCGGAACACCGGGGAGCTGTTTTTT; CDR3 protein: CASSPRNTGELFF
V gene: TRBV7-2; J gene: TRBJ1-2; clone size: -; D gene: TRBD1; CDR3 DNA: TGTGCCAGCAGGCCCCCGGGACAGGGGAACTATGGCTACACCTTC; CDR3 protein: CASRPPGQGNYGYTF
V gene: TRBV7-9; J gene: TRBJ1-3; clone size: -; D gene: -; CDR3 DNA: TGTGCCAGCAGCTTTATCGGGAACTCTGGAAACACCATATATTTT; CDR3 protein: CASSFIGNSGNTIYF
V gene: TRBV2; J gene: TRBJ1-2; clone size: -; D gene: -; CDR3 DNA: TGTGCCAGCAGTGTCTCGGGACTGCTCTATGGCTACACCTTC; CDR3 protein: CASSVSGLLYGYTF
V gene: TRBV5-4; J gene: TRBJ2-1; clone size: -; D gene: TRBD2; CDR3 DNA: TGTGCCAGCAGCCCCCCAGCGGGGACCTACAATGAGCAGTTCTTC; CDR3 protein: CASSPPAGTYNEQFF
V gene: TRBV9; J gene: TRBJ1-1; clone size: -; D gene: -; CDR3 DNA: TGTGCCAGCAGCGTAGGGGCAGCAGGGAGGGCTGAAGCTTTCTTT; CDR3 protein: CASSVGAAGRAEAFF
V gene: TRBV6-5; J gene: TRBJ1-1; clone size: -; D gene: -; CDR3 DNA: TGTGCCAGCAGTCGACCGGTACACCCGAACACTGAAGCTTTCTTT; CDR3 protein: CASSRPVHPNTEAFF
V gene: TRBV5-6; J gene: TRBJ1-3; clone size: -; D gene: -; CDR3 DNA: TGTGCCAGCATGCCAGGGGCTGGAAACACCATATATTTT; CDR3 protein: CASMPGAGNTIYF
V gene: TRBV12-3/TRBV12-4; J gene: TRBJ1-2; clone size: -; D gene: -; CDR3 DNA: TGTGCCAGCAAAAACAGAAATGGCTACACCTTC; CDR3 protein: CASKNRNGYTF
V gene: TRBV28; J gene: TRBJ2-7; clone size: -; D gene: -; CDR3 DNA: TGTGCCAGCAGTTTAGGTACGCACTACGAGCAGTACTTC; CDR3 protein: CASSLGTHYEQYF
V gene: TRBV6-5; J gene: TRBJ1-1; clone size: -; D gene: TRBD1; CDR3 DNA: TGTGCCAGCAGACTACAGGGGACAATGAACACTGAAGCTTTCTTT; CDR3 protein: CASRLQGTMNTEAFF
V gene: TRBV10-2; J gene: TRBJ2-5; clone size: -; D gene: -; CDR3 DNA: TGCGCCAGCAGTGCAGGGAGCGGGGAGACCCAGTACTTC; CDR3 protein: CASSAGSGETQYF
V gene: TRBV30; J gene: TRBJ1-2; clone size: -; D gene: TRBD1; CDR3 DNA: TGTGCCTGGAGTGTAGGGACAGGGGGCTATGGCTACACCTTC; CDR3 protein: CAWSVGTGGYGYTF
V gene: TRBV30; J gene: TRBJ1-1; clone size: -; D gene: TRBD1; CDR3 DNA: TGTGCCTGGAGTAGGGGGCACACTGAAGCTTTCTTT; CDR3 protein: CAWSRGHTEAFF
V gene: TRBV5-6; J gene: TRBJ2-3; clone size: -; D gene: TRBD2; CDR3 DNA: TGTGCCAGCAGCTTTGGGGCGGGAGGCACAGATACGCAGTATTTT; CDR3 protein: CASSFGAGGTDTQYF
V gene: TRBV23-1; J gene: TRBJ2-3; clone size: -; D gene: -; CDR3 DNA: TGCGCCAGCAGGAGACCGGGACATTGGATTAGCACAGATACGCAGTATTTT; CDR3 protein: CASRRPGHWISTDTQYF
V gene: TRBV7-8; J gene: TRBJ1-3; clone size: -; D gene: -; CDR3 DNA: TGTGCCAGCAGCCCGGGACCTGGAAACACCATATATTTT; CDR3 protein: CASSPGPGNTIYF